This T cell receptor beta chain was sequenced during a study of blood T cells in healthy people across ages. Sample-barcoded 5' priming and a J-beta primer mix drove a second PCR of roughly 7 to 11 cycles. Every cDNA molecule bore a tag from a template-switch adaptor containing 12 random nucleotides. From the 5' RACE reads, TCRdb called clonotypes with MiXCR, one entry per CDR3 protein. The sample lists some 550,000 distinct CDR3 sequences, 47% seen once, with around 24% in the top ten. Whenever a sample was processed, at least 6 million PBMCs were isolated. In the case of this clonotype: Antigen unknown.

Findings and caveats of the study: Among T cells, TCR beta diversity per million cells dropped roughly linearly as age rose. Fewer expanded clones and more diversity marked long-lived versus aged donors.

Trimming removed 1 base at V and 2 bases at J, with 11 bases between. There are 14 residues in the CDR3. Germline V gene data show CDR1 as DFQATT and CDR2 as SNEGSKA (reference sequence). The sequence came from an elderly man in good health. The source material was blood. The rearrangement joins TRBV20-1 to TRBJ2-5, with D hard to call. The CDR3 protein is CSARVERRQETQYF. In DNA, the CDR3 is TGCAGTGCTAGAGTCGAGAGGAGACAAGAGACCCAGTACTTC.